This TCR beta chain appears in the sequencing data of a study of blood T cell repertoires in COVID-19. On the study more broadly: Samples of COVID-19 (acute and convalescent) were obtained from the United States, Italy and Spain. T cells, B-cell-depleted T cells, or PBMCs supplied cDNA or gDNA.

The CDR3 sequence is 15 residues long. Germline CDR1 SQVTM, CDR2 ANQGSEA. Losses at the gene ends were 8 bases for V and 15 bases for J; bases not matched to a gene: 21. The Seattle patients, enrolled during active infection, were followed longitudinally. Authors' methods: From reference gene primer amplification, estimates of nucleated cell counts were derived. The method was immunoSEQ multiplex PCR; TCRdb's version includes in-frame clones alone and lacks a portion of them. V, J and clone size reflect that table, while D and trimming were determined from the DNA. The table includes about 180,000 clones, 85% to 90% detected once.

This TCR came from a woman between 65 and 79 years old with COVID-19, enrolled during active disease. Material: peripheral blood. This chain links TRBV29-1 with TRBJ2-1, with 11 bases fitting TRBD2. For the CDR3, the DNA is TGCAGCTCCAGCCGAGGGACTAGCGGTGAAATGGGGCTGTTCTTC. Translated, it gives CSSSRGTSGEMGLFF.